This T cell receptor beta chain was recorded in a study of blood T cell repertoires in COVID-19 (dated by TCRdb to the early 2020s). Context from the whole study: The collaborator samples originated in the United States, Italy and Spain and spanned the acute and convalescent phases of COVID-19. Where available, HLA class I and class II types were obtained from metadata supplied by the sample provider rather than from assay-based typing. Nearly every sample came with metadata listing a de-identified subject ID, COVID-19 status, age in years and sex. The repertoires were released in a freely available public database intended as a resource for research on the immune response to SARS-CoV-2. Samples were obtained from the ongoing ImmuneRACE study (first 160 participants) and from 1,254 subjects provided by 6 global collaborators. Deeply sampled blood TCRbeta repertoires from subjects exposed to, actively infected with, or recovered from COVID-19 were included in the dataset. The prospective study material was composed of cDNA or gDNA derived from T cells, B-cell-depleted T cells, or PBMCs.

Overall study outcomes, separate from this receptor: Clinical and demographic metadata were provided uncurated, with the amount varying by source and participant.

For this clone: This receptor's antigen is unknown. Base qualities are not at hand, and no much larger clone is one base apart.

Each collaborating institution followed its own protocols to collect whole blood in K2EDTA tubes. Collaborator samples were shipped for TCRbeta analysis as frozen whole blood, isolated PBMCs, or DNA extracted from either sample type. The immunoSEQ Assay, a bias-controlled multiplex PCR, was used to amplify TCRbeta CDR3 regions from genomic DNA. Per the original workflow: Nucleated cell counts per sample were estimated from amplification of reference gene primers within the assay. To quantify the absolute abundance of each unique TCRbeta CDR3 rearrangement, sequence reads were collapsed and filtered. For each sample, productive Simpson clonality was calculated by taking the square root of Simpson's diversity index across productive rearrangements. In its TCRdb copy, this immuneACCESS table keeps in-frame sequences only and misses some clones. Where compared with another copy, unresolved V genes explain less than half of these, and the others have no known cause. D and trimming were read from the DNA, whereas the V and J calls and clone size are those reported in that table. Counted in this sample were roughly 80,000 clones; roughly 87% of them appeared once. The ten largest clonotypes hold approximately 12% of the sample.

Ends trimmed: V by 0 bases, J by 3 bases; bases unmatched to a gene: 6. Based on the germline V gene, the CDR1 and CDR2 sequences are MGHRA and YSYEKL. The CDR3 runs 16 residues from the cysteine to the phenylalanine. Solely the CDR3 DNA is kept, with 48 bases framed from the first base. The clonotype comes from a man older than 75 with acute or convalescent COVID-19. The chain is made from TRBV4-1 and TRBJ2-7; 9 bases in the middle match TRBD1. The sequenced sample was peripheral blood. In nucleotides, the sequence is TGCGCCAGCAGCCAAGATCAAGGGACAGGGTACTACGAGCAGTACTTC. It encodes CASSQDQGTGYYEQYF.